The 30 T cell receptor beta chains below were found in one sample sequenced in a study of post-analysis software for immune sequencing data. Findings and caveats of the study: About 5 TRBV segments were more frequent in patients than controls; TRBV5-6, TRBV5-1 and TRBV20-1 belonged to this group.

Their recognized antigens are unknown. Prepared TCR beta cDNA libraries contained unique molecular identifiers. TCRdb reanalysed the PCR reads using MiXCR and keeps one entry per CDR3 protein. There are about 460,000 distinct CDR3 sequences in the sample; roughly 46% occur only once, and about 12% lies in the top ten. What was sequenced was blood. The receptors come from a girl aged 5 to 17 with multiple sclerosis.

This chain joins TRBV20-1 and TRBJ2-1, with TRBD1 matching 8 bases. Trimming took 5 bases from V and 4 from J; bases not matched to a gene: 10. The CDR3 sequence is 15 residues long. Per the germline V gene, CDR1 is DFQATT and CDR2 is SNEGSKA (reference sequence). The chain's CDR3 is CSADPGTGTYNEQFF. The CDR3 region has the DNA TGCAGTGCTGACCCCGGGACAGGAACATACAATGAGCAGTTCTTC.

This chain joins TRBV7-9 and TRBJ2-5; TRBD2 matches at 10 bases. This CDR3 is built from 15 residues. V lost 1 base and J lost 4; bases outside the gene matches: 3. Germline CDR1 and CDR2: SEHNR and FQNEAQ (reference sequence). The CDR3 loop is CASSLGSGRGETQYF. The CDR3 DNA sequence: TGTGCCAGCAGCTTAGGAAGCGGGAGGGGAGAGACCCAGTACTTC.

The V gene is TRBV5-1, the J gene TRBJ2-7, with 13 nucleotides matching TRBD2. Per the germline V gene, CDR1 is SGHRS and CDR2 is YFSETQ. This CDR3 comprises 16 residues. Losses at the gene ends were 4 bases for V and 5 bases for J; bases not matched to a gene: 9. The CDR3 spells CASSPQGLAGIHEQYF. CDR3 in DNA: TGCGCCAGCAGCCCGCAGGGACTAGCGGGAATTCACGAGCAGTACTTC.

This chain links TRBV9 with TRBJ2-1; 10 bases fit TRBD2. The J segment lost 5 bases and the V segment lost 4 bases, leaving 9 bases of the junction unmatched. CDR3 size: 16 residues. Germline CDR1 SGDLS, CDR2 YYNGEE. The CDR3 region is CASSPGSSGSHNEQFF. Written as DNA, the CDR3 is TGTGCCAGCAGCCCCGGGTCTAGCGGGAGCCACAATGAGCAGTTCTTC.

This clonotype was seen only a few times. The V and J genes are TRBV20-1 and TRBJ1-2; TRBD1 matches 8 bases. CDR3 length: 15 residues. Germline V gene sequence: CDR1 DFQATT, CDR2 SNEGSKA (reference sequence). V was clipped by 1 base and J by 4 bases; unmatched bases: 8. DNA of the CDR3: TGCAGTGCTAGAGGAGGGGGACAGGTCTCCTATGGCTACACCTTC. Amino acids: CSARGGGQVSYGYTF.

This clonotype occurred a few times. The V gene is TRBV7-6, the J gene TRBJ2-7; 7 nucleotides match TRBD1. CDR3 length: 14 residues. Germline values: CDR1 SGHVS, CDR2 FNYEAQ. The V and J ends lost 4 bases and 2 bases, in that order; junction bases with no gene match: 5. CDR3 in amino acids: CASSSGTEPYEQYF. The DNA for the CDR3 is TGTGCCAGCAGCTCCGGGACAGAACCCTACGAGCAGTACTTC. The full variable domain, rest sourced from reference TRBV7-6 and TRBJ2-7, is GAGVSQSPRYKVTKRGQDVALRCDPISGHVSLYWYRQALGQGPEFLTYFNYEAQQDKSGLPNDRFSAERPEGSISTLTIQRTEQRDSAMYRCASSSGTEPYEQYFGPGTRLTVT.

J is TRBJ1-4 and V is TRBV15; D is ambiguous. The CDR3 extends over 14 amino acids. The V end was cut by 0 bases, the J end by 7 bases, with 9 bases between. In germline, CDR1 is LNHNV, CDR2 YYDKDF (reference sequence). CDR3 nucleotide sequence: TGTGCCACCAGCAGAGATGCGAGGACTGAAAAACTGTTTTTT. This codes for CATSRDARTEKLFF.

This clonotype was counted ten times or more. The V call is TRBV5-1, the J call TRBJ2-1; possibly TRBD2 for D (6 bases). Germline CDR1 and CDR2: SGHRS and YFSETQ. Trimming shortened V by 4 bases and J by 9 bases, and 17 bases separated the two germline ends. The CDR3 is 14 amino acids. Here the CDR3 reads CASSMETSLGEQFF. CDR3 nucleotide sequence: TGCGCCAGCAGCATGGAGACTAGTCTTGGTGAGCAGTTCTTC.

The gene calls are TRBV7-9 and TRBJ1-2; 7 bases agree with TRBD1. This CDR3 spans 15 amino acids. CDR1 and CDR2 from the germline V gene are SEHNR and FQNEAQ (reference sequence). V shed 1 base and J 5 bases; nucleotides not matched to a gene: 7. The CDR3 here is CASSLVGTEGYGYTF. CDR3 nucleotides: TGTGCCAGCAGCTTAGTAGGGACAGAGGGGTATGGCTACACCTTC.

This clonotype was seen a handful of times. The gene calls are TRBV7-9 and TRBJ2-7; D is possibly TRBD2 (5 bases). Germline V lookup: CDR1 SEHNR, CDR2 FQNEAQ (reference sequence). V lost 5 bases, J lost 7 bases, and 15 bases lay in between. There are 13 residues in the CDR3. The CDR3 DNA reads TGTGCCAGCAGCGCGGAGATCGGGGAGGAGCAGTACTTC. Translated: CASSAEIGEEQYF.

The V gene is TRBV29-1, the J gene TRBJ2-1; 8 bases agree with TRBD2. The CDR3 length is 14 residues. Trimming removed 7 bases from V and 8 bases from J; junction bases left unmatched: 13. Per the germline V gene, CDR1 is SQVTM and CDR2 is ANQGSEA. This chain's CDR3 is CSAEPGLGSDEQFF. The CDR3 bases are TGCAGCGCGGAGCCGGGACTAGGATCCGATGAGCAGTTCTTC.

The rearrangement uses TRBV25-1 and TRBJ2-1; 9 bases map to TRBD2. Trimming took 7 bases from V and 7 from J; bases not matched to a gene: 8. From germline, CDR1 is MGHDK and CDR2 SYGVNS. The CDR3 has 14 amino acids. For the CDR3, the DNA is TGTGCCAGCAACCGCGGGCTAGCGGGGAATGAGCAGTTCTTC. As protein: CASNRGLAGNEQFF.

The chain has TRBV12-3 or TRBV12-4 and TRBJ2-7, with TRBD2 matching over 14 bases. This CDR3 contains 17 residues. J gave up 3 bases and V 4 bases, and 8 bases lay outside the gene matches. The CDR3 nucleotides are TGTGCCAGCAGTTCGATCCCCGGGACTAGCGGGAGCTACGAGCAGTACTTC. This encodes CASSSIPGTSGSYEQYF.

The V and J genes are TRBV28 and TRBJ2-7; D not resolved. The germline V gene encodes CDR1 MDHEN and CDR2 SYDVKM. Trimming pared 5 bases from V and 7 bases from J, leaving 18 bases between. The CDR3 sequence is 14 residues long. CDR3 bases: TGTGCCAGCAGTAAGTTTCCTTCCTACAATGAGCAGTACTTC. Translated: CASSKFPSYNEQYF.

This clonotype showed up just a few times. The CDR3 here is CASSSGSFYEQYF. CDR3 nucleotide sequence: TGTGCCAGCAGTAGCGGGAGTTTCTACGAGCAGTACTTC. This chain joins TRBV7-2 and TRBJ2-7, with 9 bases lining up with TRBD2. The V and J ends lost 6 bases and 3 bases, in that order; junction bases with no gene match: 3. Germline-derived CDR1 and CDR2 are SGHTA and FQGNSA. The CDR3 extends over 13 amino acids.

The chain carries TRBV27 and TRBJ2-6; 7 nucleotides align to TRBD1. Looked up from germline, CDR1 is MNHEY and CDR2 is SMNVEV (reference sequence). CDR3 size: 18 residues. V shed 2 bases, J shed 2 bases, and the junction held 9 bases outside the gene matches. The CDR3 sequence: CASSLGSTGEPGANVLTF. CDR3 DNA sequence: TGTGCCAGCAGTTTAGGGAGTACAGGGGAACCTGGGGCCAACGTCCTGACTTTC.

This clonotype was seen more than once but under ten times. The chain has TRBV4-3 and TRBJ2-7; D may be TRBD2 (5 bases). CDR3 length: 14 amino acids. Per germline, CDR1 LGHNA and CDR2 YSLEER. Trimming removed 0 bases from V and 4 bases from J, with 10 bases in between. CDR3 DNA: TGCGCCAGCAGCCAAGAAGGAGGCAGGTACGAGCAGTACTTC. Protein: CASSQEGGRYEQYF.

The sample holds many counts of this clonotype. The gene calls are TRBV4-1 and TRBJ2-7, with 10 bases matching TRBD2. Germline V gene lookup returns CDR1 MGHRA and CDR2 YSYEKL. V lost 5 bases, J lost 5 bases, and 18 bases stayed unmatched. There are 18 residues in the CDR3. CDR3 loop: CASSTSYRLAGGTHEQYF. The CDR3, as DNA: TGCGCCAGCAGCACAAGTTACCGATTAGCGGGAGGTACCCACGAGCAGTACTTC.

The rearrangement uses TRBV29-1 and TRBJ2-1; TRBD2 matches 8 bases. Trimming removed 4 bases from V and 8 bases from J; junction bases left unmatched: 13. The CDR3 consists of 15 residues. Germline CDR1 reads SQVTM; CDR2 reads ANQGSEA. CDR3 sequence: CSVAHGTRFRDEQFF. As DNA, the CDR3 is TGCAGCGTTGCTCACGGGACTAGGTTTAGGGATGAGCAGTTCTTC.

The chain couples TRBV7-2 to TRBJ1-2; no definite D call. The CDR3 is 14 amino acids. Germline V gene data show CDR1 as SGHTA and CDR2 as FQGNSA. Trimming left V 3 bases short and J 2 bases short, with 10 bases between. The CDR3 DNA reads as TGTGCCAGCAGCTTGGGCGTACGAAACTATGGCTACACCTTC. This encodes CASSLGVRNYGYTF.

This rearrangement joins TRBV29-1 to TRBJ2-7, with 7 positions matching TRBD1. The length of the CDR3 is 13 residues. Trimming took 7 bases from V and 4 from J; bases not matched to a gene: 10. From germline, CDR1 is SQVTM and CDR2 ANQGSEA. The CDR3 DNA sequence: TGCAGCGGCCGGAGGACAGGCTCTTACGAGCAGTACTTC. Amino acid sequence: CSGRRTGSYEQYF.

The DNA for the CDR3 is TGTGCCAGCAGCTTAGGGGACGGGGGCCAGGAGAACACTGAAGCTTTCTTT. Translating it yields CASSLGDGGQENTEAFF. The chain joins TRBV11-3 to TRBJ1-1; D is possibly TRBD1 (6 bases). Trimming left V 1 base short and J 1 base short, with 16 bases between. Looked up from germline, CDR1 is SGHNT and CDR2 is YENEEA. The length of the CDR3 is 17 residues.

A few counts support this clonotype. The V gene is TRBV5-1, the J gene TRBJ2-7; D is perhaps TRBD1 or TRBD2 (5 bases each). Germline lookup yields CDR1 SGHRS and CDR2 YFSETQ. The CDR3 extends over 13 amino acids. Trimming took off 4 bases at V and 3 bases at J, with 11 bases between the two ends. This CDR3 is CASSPNGGYEQYF. The CDR3 DNA follows: TGCGCCAGCAGCCCGAATGGGGGCTACGAGCAGTACTTC.

CDR3 protein: CASTQAGNIQYF. In DNA form, the CDR3 reads TGTGCCAGCACCCAGGCAGGGAACATTCAGTACTTC. This rearrangement joins TRBV28 to TRBJ2-4; TRBD1 is a possible D gene (5 bases). The V end was cut by 7 bases, the J end by 7 bases, with 11 bases between. Germline values: CDR1 MDHEN, CDR2 SYDVKM. This CDR3 comprises 12 residues.

This chain uses TRBV28 with TRBJ2-1; the D gene is possibly TRBD1 (6 bases). Trimming took 5 bases from V and 12 from J, leaving 11 bases between them. This CDR3 has 11 residues. Germline V gene sequence: CDR1 MDHEN, CDR2 SYDVKM. The CDR3 is CASSLGQRQFF. CDR3 in DNA: TGTGCCAGCAGTCTAGGACAGAGGCAGTTCTTC.

V gene TRBV29-1 combines with J gene TRBJ1-2; 8 positions match TRBD1. This CDR3 is 18 amino acids long. Looked up from germline, CDR1 is SQVTM and CDR2 is ANQGSEA. The trim removed 8 bases at V and 6 bases at J, leaving 26 bases unmatched. CDR3: CSSTDRDSNWGGWHGYTF. CDR3 DNA: TGCAGCTCGACGGACAGGGATAGCAACTGGGGCGGGTGGCATGGCTACACCTTC.

The CDR3 sequence is CSVRKAAGPKHYGYTF. In DNA form, the CDR3 reads TGCAGCGTTCGAAAGGCGGCGGGACCGAAGCACTATGGCTACACCTTC. This rearrangement joins TRBV29-1 to TRBJ1-2, with D maybe TRBD1 (5 bases). Germline CDR1 is SQVTM and CDR2 is ANQGSEA. V lost 5 bases and J 3 bases, leaving 22 bases between the germline ends. The CDR3 is 16 residues long.

V usage is TRBV18 and J usage is TRBJ2-7, with 11 bases that match TRBD2. Germline CDR1 KGHSH, CDR2 LQKENI. V was clipped by 4 bases and J by 0 bases; unmatched bases: 5. CDR3 length equals 16 residues. CDR3 region: CASSLTSGTSSYEQYF. DNA for the CDR3: TGTGCCAGCTCACTGACTAGCGGGACTTCCTCCTACGAGCAGTACTTC.

This clonotype was counted only a few times. The chain joins TRBV15 to TRBJ2-1, with 8 bases aligning to TRBD2. Germline CDR1 is LNHNV and CDR2 is YYDKDF (reference sequence). The CDR3 extends over 16 amino acids. The V and J ends lost 1 base and 8 bases, in that order; junction bases with no gene match: 10. The DNA of the CDR3 is TGTGCCACCAGCAGAGGGTCAAGCGGGAGTATATATGAGCAGTTCTTC. It translates to CATSRGSSGSIYEQFF.

This clonotype was seen ten or more times. The chain couples TRBV24-1 to TRBJ1-4; 8 nucleotides agree with TRBD1. This CDR3 contains 15 residues. Germline V gene lookup returns CDR1 KGHDR and CDR2 SFDVKD. V was pared by 4 bases and J by 7 bases, with 7 bases of the junction left unmatched. CDR3 region: CATSEADRGVEKLFF. The CDR3 DNA reads as TGTGCCACCAGTGAGGCAGACAGGGGAGTTGAAAAACTGTTTTTT.